The source of this T cell receptor (beta chain) is a study of cytomegalovirus exposure and HLA in healthy donors. This clone was detected a few times. Its cognate antigen is unknown. The PCR was carried out with 60 Vbeta primers and 13 Jbeta primers. This table comes from immunoSEQ multiplex PCR, and its TCRdb copy is limited to in-frame clones, with some not included. This sample has about 140,000 clones; roughly two thirds occur once, and the top ten carry 13% to 15%. This CDR3 has 15 residues. V lost 3 bases and J lost 0, with 10 bases in between. CDR1 and CDR2 (germline): SNHLY, FYNNEI. Overall study results and limits: DRB1 had the most TCR associations and HLA-C the fewest, a later analysis found, with rates varying by HLA locus.

This sequence joins TRBV2 and TRBJ2-3; a possible D gene is TRBD1 (6 bases). This TCR came from a human donor in good health. The sequenced sample was PBMCs. The CDR3 DNA sequence: TGTGCCAGCAGTGACAGGGACACTAGCACAGATACGCAGTATTTT. As protein: CASSDRDTSTDTQYF.